These T cell receptor beta chains were read from a single sample in a study of CD8 T cells in Susac syndrome. Via MiXCR, TCRdb re-called the immunoSEQ multiplex PCR reads, giving one row per CDR3 protein. The sample holds about 250,000 distinct CDR3 sequences, over 85% seen once. Sequenced input: CD4+ T cells from PBMCs. These receptors came from a human donor with multiple sclerosis. Each CDR3 is given with its conserved first and last residue. The order of the fields is D gene, clone size, V gene, J gene, CDR3 protein, CDR3 DNA. A D gene is named only where the DNA matches it firmly. Rows give clone size only sometimes, using once, few, many, or a class for an expanded clone.

>.|once|TRBV12-3/TRBV12-4|TRBJ1-2
CASSPRAIRGYTF
TGTGCCAGCAGCCCCAGGGCGATACGAGGCTACACCTTC
>TRBD1|.|TRBV5-6|TRBJ1-1
CASSSYRGDTEAFF
TGTGCCAGCAGCTCGTACAGGGGGGACACTGAAGCTTTCTTT
>.|few|TRBV14|TRBJ2-3
CASSPPEWGDTQYF
TGTGCCAGCAGCCCCCCGGAATGGGGAGATACGCAGTATTTT
>TRBD1|.|TRBV5-6|TRBJ2-2
CASMRGTGRTGELFF
TGTGCCAGCATGAGGGGGACAGGGAGAACCGGGGAGCTGTTTTTT
>.|.|TRBV10-3|TRBJ2-5
CAISEPPGAFQETQYF
TGTGCCATCAGTGAGCCTCCCGGGGCCTTTCAAGAGACCCAGTACTTC
>TRBD2|.|TRBV6-5|TRBJ2-3
CASSYELGEGADTQYF
TGTGCCAGCAGTTACGAGCTAGGGGAGGGAGCAGATACGCAGTATTTT
>TRBD2|.|TRBV29-1|TRBJ2-3
CSARLAGGADTQYF
TGCAGCGCTAGACTAGCGGGGGGGGCAGATACGCAGTATTTT
>.|.|TRBV11-1|TRBJ2-4
CASSPQAKNIQYF
TGTGCCAGCAGCCCCCAAGCCAAAAACATTCAGTACTTC
>TRBD2|.|TRBV5-1|TRBJ2-2
CASSSGGTANTGELFF
TGCGCCAGCAGCTCGGGGGGGACGGCGAACACCGGGGAGCTGTTTTTT
>.|.|TRBV6-2/TRBV6-3|TRBJ1-1
CASSFQGNTEAFF
TGTGCCAGCAGTTTCCAGGGGAACACTGAAGCTTTCTTT